This TCR beta chain appears in the sequencing data of a study of T-cell reconstitution after alpha-beta-depleted transplantation in children. A library of TCRbeta sequences, prepared with unique molecular identifiers, was generated. MiXCR, run by TCRdb on the PCR reads, gives a single entry per CDR3 protein. The sample has roughly 400,000 distinct CDR3 sequences; about a fifth are singletons. The CDR3 extends over 15 amino acids. Trimming took 3 bases from V and 5 from J, leaving 17 bases between them. This clonotype turned up a few times. The sequencing used PBMCs from the stem cell graft donor, collected from the stem cell graft. The origin of this receptor is a human donor who donated a stem cell graft to a child with acute myeloid leukemia. J is TRBJ2-7 and V is TRBV12-3 or TRBV12-4; D may correspond to TRBD1 or TRBD2 (5 bases each). In nucleotides, the CDR3 is TGTGCCAGCAGTTTTGGGGCAGGGAGACGGGACGAGCAGTACTTC. Translating gives CASSFGAGRRDEQYF.